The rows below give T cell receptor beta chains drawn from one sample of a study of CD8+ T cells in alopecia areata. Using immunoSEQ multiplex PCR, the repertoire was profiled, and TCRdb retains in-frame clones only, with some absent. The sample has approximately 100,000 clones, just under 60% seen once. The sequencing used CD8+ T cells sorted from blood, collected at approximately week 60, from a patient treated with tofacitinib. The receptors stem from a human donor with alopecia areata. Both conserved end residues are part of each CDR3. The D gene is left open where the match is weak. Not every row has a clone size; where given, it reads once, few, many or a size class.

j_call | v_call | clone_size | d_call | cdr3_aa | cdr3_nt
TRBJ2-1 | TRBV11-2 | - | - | CASSYVVIGNEQFF | TGTGCCAGCAGCTACGTTGTGATTGGGAATGAGCAGTTCTTC
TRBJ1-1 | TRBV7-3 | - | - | CASSGSGSSTEAFF | TGTGCCAGCAGCGGGTCAGGGTCGAGCACTGAAGCTTTCTTT
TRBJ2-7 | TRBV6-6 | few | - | CASSYGAEQYF | TGTGCCAGCAGTTACGGGGCCGAGCAGTACTTC
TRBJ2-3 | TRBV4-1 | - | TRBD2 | CASRVLAGTDTQYF | TGCGCCAGCAGGGTTCTAGCGGGGACAGATACGCAGTATTTT
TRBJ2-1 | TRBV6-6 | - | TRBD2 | CASSPLGGSPYNEQFF | TGTGCCAGCAGCCCCCTGGGGGGGAGCCCCTACAATGAGCAGTTCTTC
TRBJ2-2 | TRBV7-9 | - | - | CASSPTPPQGPGELFF | TGTGCCAGCAGCCCCACGCCCCCGCAGGGCCCCGGGGAGCTGTTTTTT
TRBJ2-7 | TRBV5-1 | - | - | CASSLGTYYEQYF | TGCGCCAGCAGCTTGGGGACGTACTACGAGCAGTACTTC
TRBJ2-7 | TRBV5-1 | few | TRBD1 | CASSHNRGHEQYF | TGCGCCAGCAGCCATAACAGGGGGCACGAGCAGTACTTC
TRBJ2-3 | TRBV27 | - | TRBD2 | CASTPRAGGLGDTQYF | TGTGCCAGCACCCCCCGCGCGGGGGGGTTGGGAGATACGCAGTATTTT
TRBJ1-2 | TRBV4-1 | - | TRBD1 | CASSHEQGAKFGYTF | TGCGCCAGCAGCCATGAACAGGGGGCGAAGTTTGGCTACACCTTC
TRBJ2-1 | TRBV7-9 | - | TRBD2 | CASAGVSSYNEQFF | TGTGCCAGCGCGGGGGTGAGCTCCTACAATGAGCAGTTCTTC
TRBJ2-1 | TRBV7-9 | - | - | CASSSIAVGLEKREQFF | TGTGCCAGCAGCTCAATAGCGGTGGGGCTAGAGAAGAGGGAGCAGTTCTTC
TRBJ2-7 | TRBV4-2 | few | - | CASSQDPSSYEQYF | TGTGCCAGCAGCCAAGACCCCAGCTCCTACGAGCAGTACTTC
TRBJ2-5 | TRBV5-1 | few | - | CASSWDQETQYF | TGCGCCAGTTCGTGGGACCAAGAGACCCAGTACTTC
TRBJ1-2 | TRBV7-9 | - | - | CASSLGTNGYTF | TGTGCCAGCAGCTTAGGGACGAATGGCTACACCTTC
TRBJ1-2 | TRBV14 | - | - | CASSQHTTTNYGYTF | TGTGCCAGCAGCCAGCACACTACTACTAACTATGGCTACACCTTC
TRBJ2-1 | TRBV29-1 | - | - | CSALRGPDSSYNEQFF | TGCAGCGCCCTTCGAGGACCGGACAGCTCCTACAATGAGCAGTTCTTC
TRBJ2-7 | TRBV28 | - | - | CASSHRDRSSYEQYF | TGTGCCAGCAGTCACCGGGACCGGAGCTCCTACGAGCAGTACTTC
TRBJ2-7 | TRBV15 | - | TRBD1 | CATSSPGQGEHEQYF | TGTGCCACCAGCAGTCCCGGACAGGGAGAACACGAGCAGTACTTC
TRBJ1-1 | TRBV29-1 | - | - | CSVYTANTEAFF | TGCAGCGTCTACACGGCTAACACTGAAGCTTTCTTT
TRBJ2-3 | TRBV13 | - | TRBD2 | CASSLSGVTDTQYF | TGTGCCAGCAGCTTAAGCGGGGTCACAGATACGCAGTATTTT
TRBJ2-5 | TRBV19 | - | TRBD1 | CASSTGQGEQETQYF | TGTGCCAGTAGTACGGGACAGGGGGAACAAGAGACCCAGTACTTC
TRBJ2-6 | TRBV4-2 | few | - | CASSQDGRTGANVLTF | TGTGCCAGCAGCCAAGATGGCCGAACTGGGGCCAACGTCCTGACTTTC
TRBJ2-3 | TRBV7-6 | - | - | CASSLLSTDTQYF | TGTGCCAGCAGCTTATTGAGCACAGATACGCAGTATTTT
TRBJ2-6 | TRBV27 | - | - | CASSTLSATGANVLTF | TGTGCCAGCAGTACTTTGTCGGCGACCGGGGCCAACGTCCTGACTTTC
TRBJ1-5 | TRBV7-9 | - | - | CASSGGDNQPQHF | TGTGCCAGCAGCGGAGGAGACAATCAGCCCCAGCATTTT
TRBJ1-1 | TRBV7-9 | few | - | CASSSGGIEAFF | TGTGCCAGCAGCTCCGGAGGTATTGAAGCTTTCTTT
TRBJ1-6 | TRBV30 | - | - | CAWSSGTVSGSPLHF | TGTGCCTGGAGTTCGGGTACCGTAAGCGGTTCACCCCTCCACTTT
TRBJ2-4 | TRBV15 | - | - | CATSTITGTDIQYF | TGTGCCACCAGCACAATAACAGGGACGGACATTCAGTACTTC
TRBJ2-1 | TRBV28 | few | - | CASSLWGLSGEQFF | TGTGCCAGCAGTTTATGGGGACTGTCCGGTGAGCAGTTCTTC
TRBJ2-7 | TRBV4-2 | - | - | CASSQFLANEQYF | TGTGCCAGCAGCCAATTCCTAGCGAACGAGCAGTACTTC
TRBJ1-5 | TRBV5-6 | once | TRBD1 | CASSLGQGVQPQHF | TGTGCCAGCAGCTTAGGACAGGGTGTTCAGCCCCAGCATTTT
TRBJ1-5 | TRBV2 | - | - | CASSEAPGGTNQHF | TGTGCCAGCAGTGAAGCCCCGGGAGGGACGAACCAGCATTTT
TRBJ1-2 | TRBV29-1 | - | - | CSAPDPKGGYTF | TGCAGCGCCCCGGACCCAAAAGGGGGCTACACCTTC
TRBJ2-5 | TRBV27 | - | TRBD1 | CASTPTGGETQYF | TGTGCCAGCACCCCGACAGGGGGTGAGACCCAGTACTTC
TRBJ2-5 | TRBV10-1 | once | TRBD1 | CASSELQGSQETQYF | TGCGCCAGCAGTGAGTTACAGGGGTCCCAAGAGACCCAGTACTTC
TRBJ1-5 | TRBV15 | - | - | CATSTFGQNQPQHF | TGTGCCACCAGCACTTTCGGACAGAATCAGCCCCAGCATTTT
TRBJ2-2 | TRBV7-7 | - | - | CASSLRDTNTGELFF | TGTGCTAGCAGCTTACGGGACACGAACACCGGGGAGCTGTTTTTT
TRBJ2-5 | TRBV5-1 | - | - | CASSLDRANLVSGTQYF | TGCGCCAGCAGCTTGGACAGGGCGAACTTGGTTTCGGGGACCCAGTACTTC
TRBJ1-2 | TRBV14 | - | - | CASSLKRTELGYGYTF | TGTGCCAGCAGCCTCAAACGGACGGAGCTTGGGTATGGCTACACCTTC
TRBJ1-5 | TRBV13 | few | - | CASSVGPNQPQHF | TGTGCCAGCAGCGTGGGTCCTAATCAGCCCCAGCATTTT
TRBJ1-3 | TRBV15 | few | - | CATSRQDKAGNTIYF | TGTGCCACCAGCAGACAAGACAAAGCTGGAAACACCATATATTTT
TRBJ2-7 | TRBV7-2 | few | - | CASSSPGSSYEQYF | TGTGCCAGCAGCTCGCCGGGCAGCTCCTACGAGCAGTACTTC
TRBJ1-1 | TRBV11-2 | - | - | CASSLGAPEAFF | TGTGCCAGCAGCTTGGGGGCCCCTGAAGCTTTCTTT
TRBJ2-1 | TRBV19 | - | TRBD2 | CASTSGGVVEQFF | TGTGCCAGCACTAGCGGGGGGGTGGTTGAGCAGTTCTTC
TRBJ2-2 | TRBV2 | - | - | CASSEDPRVVGELFF | TGTGCCAGCAGTGAAGATCCCAGGGTGGTCGGGGAGCTGTTTTTT
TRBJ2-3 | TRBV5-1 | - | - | CASSPWGSNTDTQYF | TGCGCCAGCAGCCCCTGGGGTAGCAACACAGATACGCAGTATTTT
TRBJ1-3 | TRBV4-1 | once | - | CASSQRGYGNTIYF | TGCGCCAGCAGCCAAAGAGGTTATGGAAACACCATATATTTT
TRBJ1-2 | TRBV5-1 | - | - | CASSLGGPNNGYTF | TGCGCCAGCAGCCTTGGAGGCCCGAACAATGGCTACACCTTC
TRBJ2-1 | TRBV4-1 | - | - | CASSQDLITQFF | TGCGCCAGCAGCCAAGATTTGATTACACAGTTCTTC
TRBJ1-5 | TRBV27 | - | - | CASSLIGGNQPQHF | TGTGCCAGCAGTTTAATAGGGGGAAATCAGCCCCAGCATTTT
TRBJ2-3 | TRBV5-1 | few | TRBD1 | CASSFTGGDTQYF | TGCGCCAGCAGCTTCACAGGGGGGGATACGCAGTATTTT
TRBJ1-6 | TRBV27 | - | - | CASSFYLGARDNSPLHF | TGTGCCAGCAGTTTTTATTTGGGGGCGCGGGATAATTCACCCCTCCACTTT
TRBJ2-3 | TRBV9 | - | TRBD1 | CASSARQGLTDTQYF | TGTGCCAGCAGCGCAAGACAGGGGTTAACAGATACGCAGTATTTT
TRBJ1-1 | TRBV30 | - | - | CAWSTEGGYMNTEAFF | TGTGCCTGGAGTACGGAAGGTGGGTACATGAACACTGAAGCTTTCTTT